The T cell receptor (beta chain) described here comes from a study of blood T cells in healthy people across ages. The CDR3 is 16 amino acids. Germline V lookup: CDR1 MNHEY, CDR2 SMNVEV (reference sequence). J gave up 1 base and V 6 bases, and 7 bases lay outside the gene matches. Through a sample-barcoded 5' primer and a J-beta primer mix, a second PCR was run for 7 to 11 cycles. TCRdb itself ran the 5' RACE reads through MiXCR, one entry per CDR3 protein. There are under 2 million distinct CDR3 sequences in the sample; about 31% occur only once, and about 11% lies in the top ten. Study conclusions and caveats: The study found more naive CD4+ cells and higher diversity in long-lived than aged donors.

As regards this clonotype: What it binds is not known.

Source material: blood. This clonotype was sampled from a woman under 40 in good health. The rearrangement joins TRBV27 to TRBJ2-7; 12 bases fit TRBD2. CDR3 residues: CASSSGTSGWSYEQYF. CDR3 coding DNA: TGTGCCAGCAGCTCCGGGACTAGCGGGTGGTCCTACGAGCAGTACTTC.